The 24 T cell receptor beta chains listed next were all sequenced from one sample in a study of OX40 agonist ivuxolimab in advanced cancers. The method was the immunoSEQ multiplex PCR assay. TCRdb retrieved this table from immuneACCESS and kept in-frame rearrangements only. Not all clones are present; in checked studies, unresolved V genes account for under half, and no reason is known for the remainder. This sample has over 60,000 clones in its table, and 70% to 90% of those were observed once. The ten top clones hold approximately 1.9% of the sample. Sample: CD4+ or CD8+ T cells sorted from blood, taken in a trial of the OX40 agonist ivuxolimab. All receptors derive from an adult with an advanced solid tumor such as melanoma, head and neck, liver or kidney cancer.

The rearrangement uses TRBV5-1 and TRBJ2-5; D is ambiguous. This CDR3 comprises 16 residues. Germline V lookup: CDR1 SGHRS, CDR2 YFSETQ. V was pared by 4 bases and J by 0 bases, with 16 bases between. This chain's CDR3 is CASSPFGPAYQETQYF. Here the CDR3 DNA reads TGCGCCAGCAGCCCCTTTGGTCCAGCGTACCAAGAGACCCAGTACTTC.

The chain is built from TRBV5-8 and TRBJ1-1; D ambiguous. Germline V gene data show CDR1 as SGHTS and CDR2 as YDEGEE. The ends were cut back, 4 bases at V and 5 bases at J, with 12 bases in the middle. The CDR3 contains 13 residues. This CDR3 is CASSPQMGTEAFF. Here the CDR3 DNA reads TGTGCCAGCAGCCCCCAAATGGGGACTGAAGCTTTCTTT.

The chain combines TRBV9 with TRBJ2-1; D may be TRBD1 (5 bases). The CDR3 is 15 amino acids. V was shortened by 1 base and J by 8 bases, with 16 bases between the two germline ends. Germline V gene sequence: CDR1 SGDLS, CDR2 YYNGEE. This CDR3 is CASSVSTGSIYEQFF. The DNA for the CDR3 is TGTGCCAGCAGCGTATCAACAGGCTCTATCTATGAGCAGTTCTTC.

The chain couples TRBV5-1 to TRBJ2-2; D unresolved. V lost 0 bases, J lost 1 base, and 4 bases lay in between. Germline CDR1 and CDR2: SGHRS and YFSETQ. This CDR3 has 14 amino acids. CDR3 bases: TGCGCCAGCAGCTTGGGACAGAACACCGGGGAGCTGTTTTTT. Encoded protein: CASSLGQNTGELFF.

The chain combines TRBV5-7 with TRBJ2-1; 10 positions agree with TRBD2. TRBV5-7 is filed as an ORF, its function uncertain. The junction had 8 bases not matched to a gene; V was cut back by 4 bases and J by 7 bases. CDR3 size: 15 residues. The CDR3 is CASSPSLAGLNEQFF. The CDR3 DNA reads as TGTGCCAGCAGCCCGTCACTAGCGGGACTGAATGAGCAGTTCTTC.

Concerning this clone itself: Mismatch with germline at one junction end may stem from a read error. This rearrangement joins TRBV7-7 to TRBJ2-5; D is unresolved. Germline CDR1 is SSHAT and CDR2 is FNYEAQ (reference sequence). The CDR3 is 15 residues long. The CDR3 nucleotides are TGTGCTAGCAGTAAGGACCTACGGCGGCAAGAGACCCAGTACTTC. It translates to CASSKDLRRQETQYF.

This clone turned up a few times. V is TRBV6-1 and J is TRBJ2-1; 9 positions agree with TRBD2. Per the germline V gene, CDR1 is MNHNS and CDR2 is SASEGT. After removal of 4 bases from V and 5 bases from J, the junction contained 15 bases not matched to a gene. The CDR3 is made up of 18 amino acids. CDR3 sequence reads: CASSVGSRSGSRDNEQFF. The CDR3 DNA sequence: TGTGCCAGCAGTGTCGGTTCTCGTAGCGGGAGTAGGGACAATGAGCAGTTCTTC.

This clone was observed a handful of times. The chain carries TRBV27 and TRBJ2-7; TRBD2 matches 15 bases. The V and J ends lost 6 bases and 5 bases, in that order; junction bases with no gene match: 11. This CDR3 spans 17 amino acids. The germline V gene has CDR1 MNHEY and CDR2 SMNVEV (reference sequence). The CDR3 coding sequence is TGTGCCAGCAGCTTCCTGGGACTAGCGGGAGGACTCAACGAGCAGTACTTC. Translated: CASSFLGLAGGLNEQYF.

This chain uses TRBV6-5 with TRBJ2-1; D assignment may be TRBD1 or TRBD2 (5 bases each). Trimming took off 6 bases at V and 8 bases at J, with 14 bases between the two ends. Germline assignment: CDR1 MNHEY and CDR2 SVGAGI. The CDR3 consists of 13 residues. The CDR3 DNA reads TGTGCCAGCAGACGACCGGGACCCCATGAGCAGTTCTTC. This encodes CASRRPGPHEQFF.

The V call is TRBV2, the J call TRBJ1-6, with a possible D match to TRBD1 (5 bases). CDR1 is SNHLY, CDR2 FYNNEI, per germline. V was pared by 6 bases and J by 9 bases, with 15 bases between. This CDR3 is 14 amino acids long. The CDR3: CASRNGAWGSPLHF. CDR3 sequence (DNA): TGTGCCAGCAGAAACGGGGCCTGGGGTTCACCCCTCCACTTT. The complete variable domain, with remaining parts taken from reference TRBV2 and TRBJ1-6, reads EPEVTQTPSHQVTQMGQEVILRCVPISNHLYFYWYRQILGQKVEFLVSFYNNEISEKSEIFDDQFSVERPDGSNFTLKIRSTKLEDSAMYFCASRNGAWGSPLHFGNGTRLTVT.

The chain recombines TRBV5-6 with TRBJ2-3; 7 positions agree with TRBD1. The CDR3 has 19 residues. With V trimmed by 1 base and J by 2 bases, 16 bases remained unmatched. Germline V lookup: CDR1 SGHDT, CDR2 YYEEEE. CDR3: CASSLTASTGDIFTDTQYF. DNA for the CDR3: TGTGCCAGCAGCTTGACCGCAAGTACAGGGGACATTTTCACAGATACGCAGTATTTT.

The chain joins TRBV5-8 to TRBJ2-4; D may be TRBD1 (5 bases). V dropped 3 bases and J dropped 1 base, with 14 bases sitting between them. CDR1 is SGHTS and CDR2 is YDEGEE in the germline V gene. The CDR3 is made up of 16 amino acids. In DNA form, the CDR3 reads TGTGCCAGCAGCTCAGGGCCCCCGTGGGCCAAAAACATTCAGTACTTC. Translating gives CASSSGPPWAKNIQYF.

This clone appeared once. J is TRBJ2-1 and V is TRBV18, with 7 positions matching TRBD2. Unmatched junction bases numbered 8, after V lost 2 bases and J lost 7 bases. The CDR3 consists of 15 residues. Germline V CDR1 and CDR2: KGHSH, LQKENI. The CDR3 reads CASSPAGRTGNEQFF. The CDR3 DNA sequence: TGTGCCAGCTCACCAGCCGGGAGGACGGGGAATGAGCAGTTCTTC.

The chain recombines TRBV9 with TRBJ2-5, with 7 positions matching TRBD2. TRBJ2-7 matches the DNA end more closely, so the J call is doubtful. The CDR3 sequence is 14 residues long. The germline gives CDR1 SGDLS, CDR2 YYNGEE. CDR3 residues: CASSEDGLAYEQYF. CDR3 DNA sequence: TGTGCCAGCAGCGAGGACGGACTAGCCTACGAGCAGTACTTC.

This sequence joins TRBV9 and TRBJ2-2; a possible D gene is TRBD2 (6 bases). The CDR3 has 15 residues. Germline CDR1 SGDLS, CDR2 YYNGEE. V lost 4 bases and J lost 6, with 16 bases in between. Here the CDR3 reads CASSRTSPTSGELFF. The CDR3 nucleotides read TGTGCCAGCAGCCGAACTAGCCCCACGTCCGGGGAGCTGTTTTTT.

The gene calls are TRBV9 and TRBJ2-3, with 8 nucleotides matching TRBD1. With V trimmed by 3 bases and J by 0 bases, 6 bases remained unmatched. The germline V gene has CDR1 SGDLS and CDR2 YYNGEE. The CDR3 runs to 16 residues. The CDR3 DNA reads as TGTGCCAGCAGCGCGCACGGGACAGGAAGCACAGATACGCAGTATTTT. This sequence encodes CASSAHGTGSTDTQYF.

This clone was observed a handful of times. The rearrangement links TRBV5-8 to TRBJ1-5, with D perhaps matching TRBD1 (5 bases). The germline V gene encodes CDR1 SGHTS and CDR2 YDEGEE. The CDR3 consists of 15 residues. The V and J ends lost 0 bases and 1 base respectively, with 8 bases between them. The CDR3 coding sequence is TGTGCCAGCAGCTTGGGATGGGACAGCAATCAGCCCCAGCATTTT. This encodes CASSLGWDSNQPQHF.

The genes are TRBV15 and TRBJ2-7; the match to TRBD2 covers 8 bases. Trimming took 1 base from V and 7 from J; bases not matched to a gene: 9. Germline assignment: CDR1 LNHNV and CDR2 YYDKDF (reference sequence). This CDR3 region has 15 residues. The CDR3 is CATSRAPGGPREQYF. The DNA for the CDR3 is TGTGCCACCAGCAGAGCTCCGGGAGGGCCGCGAGAGCAGTACTTC.

The chain recombines TRBV9 with TRBJ2-3, with 9 bases lining up with TRBD1. The V and J ends lost 4 bases and 5 bases, in that order; junction bases with no gene match: 8. The CDR3 runs 15 residues. Germline CDR1 is SGDLS and CDR2 is YYNGEE. This CDR3 is CASSRGGQGIDTQYF. CDR3 sequence (DNA): TGTGCCAGCAGCCGCGGAGGACAGGGGATAGATACGCAGTATTTT.

The CDR3 reads CASSKPDIGRLIGTDTQYF. For the CDR3, the DNA is TGTGCCAGCAGCAAACCCGATATCGGGAGATTGATTGGCACAGATACGCAGTATTTT. This chain links TRBV21-1 with TRBJ2-3; the D segment call TRBD2 is taken from the table without a DNA check. TRBV21-1 is marked as a pseudogene. The CDR3 is made up of 19 amino acids.

This clone occurred once. This chain joins TRBV5-1 and TRBJ2-3, with TRBD2 matching 7 bases. CDR1 is SGHRS, CDR2 YFSETQ, per germline. The CDR3 totals 19 residues. The V and J ends lost 2 bases and 5 bases, in that order; junction bases with no gene match: 20. In nucleotides, the CDR3 is TGCGCCAGCAGCTTAGGCCCCCGGCCAGGACTAGTGGAGGGAGATACGCAGTATTTT. The encoded protein is CASSLGPRPGLVEGDTQYF.

This clone was seen once. The chain links TRBV7-2 to TRBJ2-5; D is ambiguous. The J call could be wrong; TRBJ2-7 is a better fit for the DNA end. The CDR3 consists of 12 residues. Germline CDR1 is SGHTA and CDR2 is FQGNSA. The CDR3 bases are TGTGCCAGCAGCTTAGCCCTCTACGAGCAGTACTTC. Amino acids: CASSLALYEQYF.

This clone was picked up a small number of times. The chain is built from TRBV18 and TRBJ1-2; D not certain. Trimming removed 3 bases from V and 6 bases from J, with 8 bases in between. The CDR3 totals 12 residues. Germline CDR1 and CDR2: KGHSH and LQKENI. Here the CDR3 DNA reads TGTGCCAGCTCACCTACAGACGATGGCTACACCTTC. Residues: CASSPTDDGYTF.

In its sample, this clone was seen a few times. The chain links TRBV5-4 to TRBJ2-3; 7 nucleotides agree with TRBD2. The V gene end was trimmed by 0 bases and the J gene end by 7 bases; junction bases not matched to a gene: 8. CDR3 length equals 15 residues. Germline-derived CDR1 and CDR2 are SGHNT and YYREEE (reference sequence). As DNA, the CDR3 is TGTGCCAGCAGCTTGGGGGCGGGAGATGTATATACGCAGTATTTT. Translated: CASSLGAGDVYTQYF.